This T cell receptor (beta chain) was found in a study of blood T cell repertoires in COVID-19. V was clipped by 0 bases and J by 3 bases; unmatched bases: 11. CDR3 size: 18 residues. Per germline, CDR1 LNHDA and CDR2 SQIVND (reference sequence). The table came from immunoSEQ multiplex PCR; TCRdb's copy has only in-frame clones and leaves some out. The top ten hold about 6% of the sample, which has about 210,000 clones, approximately 85% seen once. This clone was seen once. Material for sequencing was PBMCs or T cells enriched from blood (not recorded which). This chain connects TRBV19 to TRBJ2-7, with 10 bases lining up with TRBD2. This TCR was recovered from a middle-aged man with acute COVID-19. CDR3 loop: CASSIDHITSGNLYEQYF. DNA of the CDR3: TGTGCCAGTAGTATAGATCATATCACTAGCGGGAACCTCTACGAGCAGTACTTC. The entire variable domain, with the rest obtained from reference TRBV19 and TRBJ2-7, is as follows: DGGITQSPKYLFRKEGQNVTLSCEQNLNHDAMYWYRQDPGQGLRLIYYSQIVNDFQKGDIAEGYSVSREKKESFPLTVTSAQKNPTAFYLCASSIDHITSGNLYEQYFGPGTRLTVT.